Below, 16 T cell receptor beta chains from the same sample are listed, as sequenced in a study of T cell responses to AZD1222 COVID-19 vaccine. Profiling relied on immunoSEQ multiplex PCR, and the TCRdb table lists in-frame clones only, not all of them. The data contain about 180,000 clones, around 94% of them seen just once; the ten biggest clones take up about 1.5%. The source was peripheral blood, collected 28 days after the second AZD1222 dose. The receptors were gathered from an adult who received the AZD1222 COVID-19 vaccine.

V usage is TRBV24-1 and J usage is TRBJ2-1; 13 bases fit TRBD2. Per the germline V gene, CDR1 is KGHDR and CDR2 is SFDVKD. This CDR3 is built from 16 residues. Losses at the gene ends were 2 bases for V and 5 bases for J; bases not matched to a gene: 2. The CDR3 DNA reads as TGTGCCACCAGTGATTACACTAGCGGGAGGGACAATGAGCAGTTCTTC. The encoded protein is CATSDYTSGRDNEQFF.

The rearrangement joins TRBV24-1 to TRBJ2-5; D uncertain. CDR1 and CDR2 (germline): KGHDR, SFDVKD. Trimming stripped 3 bases from V and 0 bases from J, with 4 bases between. The CDR3 extends over 13 amino acids. The CDR3 spells CATSDGHQETQYF. DNA of the CDR3: TGTGCCACCAGTGATGGACACCAAGAGACCCAGTACTTC.

The chain has TRBV18 and TRBJ1-3, with no clear D. Germline loops: CDR1 KGHSH, CDR2 LQKENI. The V end was cut by 3 bases, the J end by 6 bases, with 12 bases between. This CDR3 contains 14 residues. The CDR3 spells CASSPGWVENTIYF. The DNA for the CDR3 is TGTGCCAGCTCACCTGGTTGGGTGGAAAACACCATATATTTT.

The rearrangement links TRBV5-5 to TRBJ2-1, with unresolved D. CDR1 and CDR2 from the germline V gene are SGHKS and YYEKEE (reference sequence). The CDR3 contains 12 residues. Trimming removed 0 bases at V and 4 bases at J, with 2 bases between. The CDR3 sequence: CASSLVYNEQFF. In nucleotides, the CDR3 is TGTGCCAGCAGCTTGGTTTACAATGAGCAGTTCTTC.

This chain uses TRBV7-9 with TRBJ2-3; 10 nucleotides match TRBD2. Unmatched junction bases numbered 4, after V lost 1 base and J lost 3 bases. The CDR3 has 16 residues. Germline V CDR1 and CDR2: SEHNR, FQNEAQ (reference sequence). The CDR3 loop reads CASSLGASGRTDTQYF. The CDR3 bases are TGTGCCAGCAGCTTAGGGGCTAGCGGGAGAACAGATACGCAGTATTTT.

V gene TRBV27 combines with J gene TRBJ1-2, with 7 bases identical to TRBD1. Germline lookup yields CDR1 MNHEY and CDR2 SMNVEV (reference sequence). V shed 6 bases and J 8 bases; nucleotides not matched to a gene: 15. The CDR3 contains 15 residues. CDR3 sequence reads: CASSFALDRVWGYTF. The CDR3 nucleotides are TGTGCCAGCAGCTTCGCCCTAGACAGGGTGTGGGGCTACACCTTC.

The genes are TRBV6-2 or TRBV6-3 and TRBJ1-3; D is possibly TRBD1 (6 bases). The CDR3 length is 16 residues. V shed 4 bases and J shed 0 bases, with 13 bases lying between them. CDR1 is MNHEY, CDR2 SVGEGT, per germline. The CDR3 reads CASSSQGQSSGNTIYF. In DNA, the CDR3 is TGTGCCAGCAGTTCTCAGGGGCAAAGCTCTGGAAACACCATATATTTT.

This chain uses TRBV6-5 with TRBJ2-5; 9 bases are a match to TRBD1. The CDR3 extends over 14 amino acids. The ends lost 5 bases at V and 4 bases at J; junction bases unmatched: 5. Germline V gene sequence: CDR1 MNHEY, CDR2 SVGAGI. DNA for the CDR3: TGTGCCAGCAGTACGGACAGGGGCCGAGAGACCCAGTACTTC. Its protein is CASSTDRGRETQYF.

The rearrangement joins TRBV15 to TRBJ1-2, with 7 bases matching TRBD1. The CDR3 has 14 amino acids. With V trimmed by 0 bases and J by 7 bases, 5 bases remained unmatched. Germline V CDR1 and CDR2: LNHNV, YYDKDF (reference sequence). CDR3: CATSRDIGGGGYTF. As DNA, the CDR3 is TGTGCCACCAGCAGAGATATAGGGGGCGGTGGCTACACCTTC. Full variable domain (missing parts from reference TRBV15 and TRBJ1-2): DAMVIQNPRYQVTQFGKPVTLSCSQTLNHNVMYWYQQKSSQAPKLLFHYYDKDFNNEADTPDNFQSRRPNTSFCFLDIRSPGLGDTAMYLCATSRDIGGGGYTFGSGTRLTVV.

The V call is TRBV10-3, the J call TRBJ1-1; D call uncertain. V lost 0 bases and J lost 0, with 2 bases in between. The CDR3 spans 13 residues. Germline V gene data show CDR1 as ENHRY and CDR2 as SYGVKD. The CDR3 DNA follows: TGTGCCATCAGTGAGTCTATGAACACTGAAGCTTTCTTT. Protein: CAISESMNTEAFF.

This clone was seen just once. V and J are TRBV7-9 and TRBJ2-5; the match to TRBD1 covers 8 bases. The CDR3 extends over 16 amino acids. Germline CDR1 and CDR2: SEHNR and FQNEAQ (reference sequence). The J segment lost 3 bases and the V segment lost 1 base, leaving 7 bases of the junction unmatched. CDR3 amino acids: CASSLGSGQGKETQYF. The CDR3 region has the DNA TGTGCCAGCAGCTTAGGGTCCGGACAGGGAAAAGAGACCCAGTACTTC.

The V call is TRBV6-5, the J call TRBJ2-3; 10 positions match TRBD2. CDR3 size: 14 residues. V was pared by 7 bases and J by 6 bases, with 7 bases of the junction left unmatched. The germline V gene encodes CDR1 MNHEY and CDR2 SVGAGI. DNA for the CDR3: TGTGCCAGCACAAAGAGACTAGCGGGTGATACGCAGTATTTT. This gives the protein CASTKRLAGDTQYF.

This chain links TRBV29-1 with TRBJ1-1; maybe TRBD1 (5 bases). Trimming took off 6 bases at V and 6 bases at J, with 17 bases between the two ends. Germline lookup yields CDR1 SQVTM and CDR2 ANQGSEA. The CDR3 is 13 amino acids. The chain's CDR3 is CSVAPRWGSEAFF. The CDR3 coding sequence is TGCAGCGTCGCTCCCCGCTGGGGGTCTGAAGCTTTCTTT.

The CDR3 DNA sequence: TGCGCCAGCAGCCCTGGGGATCGGGGGCGGGGAGAGACCCAGTACTTC. It encodes CASSPGDRGRGETQYF. V gene TRBV5-1 combines with J gene TRBJ2-5; TRBD1 or TRBD2 may be the D gene (6 bases each). The CDR3 has 16 amino acids. Between the trimmed V and J ends, which lost 4 bases and 4 bases, there was a span of 20 bases. CDR1 and CDR2 from the germline V gene are SGHRS and YFSETQ.

The V call is TRBV29-1, the J call TRBJ1-3; D not certain. V was clipped by 5 bases and J by 3 bases, with 2 bases between them. This CDR3 spans 10 amino acids. Germline V lookup: CDR1 SQVTM, CDR2 ANQGSEA. The CDR3 DNA reads as TGCAGCGTTATTGGAAACACCATATATTTT. Protein product: CSVIGNTIYF.

This clone was detected once. The chain carries TRBV5-5 and TRBJ2-7, with 7 nucleotides matching TRBD2. The CDR3 length is 14 residues. The V segment lost 3 bases and the J segment 1 base; nucleotides outside the gene matches: 4. CDR1 and CDR2 (germline): SGHKS, YYEKEE (reference sequence). CDR3 protein: CASSYAAGSYEQYF. The CDR3 DNA reads TGTGCCAGCAGCTATGCAGCGGGGTCCTACGAGCAGTACTTC.